The 8 T cell receptor beta chains below were found in one sample sequenced in a study of blood T cell repertoires in COVID-19. TCRdb's table, derived via immunoSEQ multiplex PCR, lists solely in-frame clones and lacks some. The repertoire holds 81,000 or so clones, with around four fifths as singletons. Sequenced material: peripheral blood. These receptors came from a woman aged 70-85 years with active or convalescent COVID-19.

V gene TRBV29-1 combines with J gene TRBJ1-1; perhaps TRBD1 as D (6 bases). This CDR3 has 11 residues. Trimming took 6 bases from V and 12 from J, leaving 17 bases between them. Germline-derived CDR1 and CDR2 are SQVTM and ANQGSEA. As DNA, the CDR3 is TGCAGCGTCCTTGACAGGTCGGAAACTTTCTTT. The encoded protein is CSVLDRSETFF.

This rearrangement joins TRBV18 to TRBJ1-2; D might be TRBD1 (5 bases). The CDR3 has 14 residues. V gave up 0 bases and J gave up 5 bases, with 10 bases separating them. CDR1 and CDR2 (germline): KGHSH, LQKENI. This CDR3 is CASSPPTAQYGYTF. The CDR3 DNA is TGTGCCAGCTCACCACCGACAGCCCAATATGGCTACACCTTC.

CDR3 nucleotides: TGTGCCAGCAGAGCGGCCACTAGCAATCAGCCCCAGCATTTT. Translating gives CASRAATSNQPQHF. V gene TRBV6-5 combines with J gene TRBJ1-5; D not certain. The germline V gene has CDR1 MNHEY and CDR2 SVGAGI. The CDR3 is 14 amino acids. Trimming pared 6 bases from V and 0 bases from J, leaving 9 bases between.

The chain uses TRBV11-2 and TRBJ2-5; D may be TRBD1 (6 bases). The germline gives CDR1 SGHAT, CDR2 FQNNGV. The V end lost 0 bases, the J end lost 9 bases, and 14 bases lay between the germline ends. The CDR3 has 14 residues. The CDR3: CASSLDPGAGAQYF. The CDR3 DNA follows: TGTGCCAGCAGCTTAGATCCAGGAGCAGGGGCCCAGTACTTC.

This sequence joins TRBV6-2 or TRBV6-3 and TRBJ2-5; TRBD1 aligns across 7 bases. Germline CDR1 is MNHEY and CDR2 is SVGEGT. The CDR3 loop spans 15 amino acids. Germline trimming cut 6 bases from V and 0 bases from J; bases unmatched to any gene: 7. CDR3 in amino acids: CASSNRGPNQETQYF. CDR3 bases: TGTGCCAGCAGCAACAGGGGACCTAACCAAGAGACCCAGTACTTC.

The chain couples TRBV24-1 to TRBJ2-3, with 10 bases fitting TRBD2. J gave up 2 bases and V 9 bases, and 4 bases lay outside the gene matches. Germline V gene sequence: CDR1 KGHDR, CDR2 SFDVKD. The CDR3 loop spans 14 amino acids. CDR3 protein: CATSGLAVTDTQYF. CDR3 coding DNA: TGTGCCACCTCCGGACTAGCGGTCACAGATACGCAGTATTTT.

The chain combines TRBV9 with TRBJ1-5; D uncertain. Trimming stripped 0 bases from V and 6 bases from J, with 10 bases between. The CDR3 has 14 amino acids. Germline assignment: CDR1 SGDLS and CDR2 YYNGEE. As DNA, the CDR3 is TGTGCCAGCAGCGTAGGTCTGACTGGTCAGCCCCAGCATTTT. Protein product: CASSVGLTGQPQHF.

The chain uses TRBV6-5 and TRBJ1-4; the D gene is possibly TRBD1 (6 bases). From germline, CDR1 is MNHEY and CDR2 SVGAGI. The CDR3 runs to 16 residues. V was shortened by 0 bases and J by 7 bases, with 15 bases between the two germline ends. CDR3 sequence: CASSYSRGGGGEKLFF. The CDR3 nucleotides are TGTGCCAGCAGTTACTCGAGGGGGGGAGGGGGTGAAAAACTGTTTTTT.